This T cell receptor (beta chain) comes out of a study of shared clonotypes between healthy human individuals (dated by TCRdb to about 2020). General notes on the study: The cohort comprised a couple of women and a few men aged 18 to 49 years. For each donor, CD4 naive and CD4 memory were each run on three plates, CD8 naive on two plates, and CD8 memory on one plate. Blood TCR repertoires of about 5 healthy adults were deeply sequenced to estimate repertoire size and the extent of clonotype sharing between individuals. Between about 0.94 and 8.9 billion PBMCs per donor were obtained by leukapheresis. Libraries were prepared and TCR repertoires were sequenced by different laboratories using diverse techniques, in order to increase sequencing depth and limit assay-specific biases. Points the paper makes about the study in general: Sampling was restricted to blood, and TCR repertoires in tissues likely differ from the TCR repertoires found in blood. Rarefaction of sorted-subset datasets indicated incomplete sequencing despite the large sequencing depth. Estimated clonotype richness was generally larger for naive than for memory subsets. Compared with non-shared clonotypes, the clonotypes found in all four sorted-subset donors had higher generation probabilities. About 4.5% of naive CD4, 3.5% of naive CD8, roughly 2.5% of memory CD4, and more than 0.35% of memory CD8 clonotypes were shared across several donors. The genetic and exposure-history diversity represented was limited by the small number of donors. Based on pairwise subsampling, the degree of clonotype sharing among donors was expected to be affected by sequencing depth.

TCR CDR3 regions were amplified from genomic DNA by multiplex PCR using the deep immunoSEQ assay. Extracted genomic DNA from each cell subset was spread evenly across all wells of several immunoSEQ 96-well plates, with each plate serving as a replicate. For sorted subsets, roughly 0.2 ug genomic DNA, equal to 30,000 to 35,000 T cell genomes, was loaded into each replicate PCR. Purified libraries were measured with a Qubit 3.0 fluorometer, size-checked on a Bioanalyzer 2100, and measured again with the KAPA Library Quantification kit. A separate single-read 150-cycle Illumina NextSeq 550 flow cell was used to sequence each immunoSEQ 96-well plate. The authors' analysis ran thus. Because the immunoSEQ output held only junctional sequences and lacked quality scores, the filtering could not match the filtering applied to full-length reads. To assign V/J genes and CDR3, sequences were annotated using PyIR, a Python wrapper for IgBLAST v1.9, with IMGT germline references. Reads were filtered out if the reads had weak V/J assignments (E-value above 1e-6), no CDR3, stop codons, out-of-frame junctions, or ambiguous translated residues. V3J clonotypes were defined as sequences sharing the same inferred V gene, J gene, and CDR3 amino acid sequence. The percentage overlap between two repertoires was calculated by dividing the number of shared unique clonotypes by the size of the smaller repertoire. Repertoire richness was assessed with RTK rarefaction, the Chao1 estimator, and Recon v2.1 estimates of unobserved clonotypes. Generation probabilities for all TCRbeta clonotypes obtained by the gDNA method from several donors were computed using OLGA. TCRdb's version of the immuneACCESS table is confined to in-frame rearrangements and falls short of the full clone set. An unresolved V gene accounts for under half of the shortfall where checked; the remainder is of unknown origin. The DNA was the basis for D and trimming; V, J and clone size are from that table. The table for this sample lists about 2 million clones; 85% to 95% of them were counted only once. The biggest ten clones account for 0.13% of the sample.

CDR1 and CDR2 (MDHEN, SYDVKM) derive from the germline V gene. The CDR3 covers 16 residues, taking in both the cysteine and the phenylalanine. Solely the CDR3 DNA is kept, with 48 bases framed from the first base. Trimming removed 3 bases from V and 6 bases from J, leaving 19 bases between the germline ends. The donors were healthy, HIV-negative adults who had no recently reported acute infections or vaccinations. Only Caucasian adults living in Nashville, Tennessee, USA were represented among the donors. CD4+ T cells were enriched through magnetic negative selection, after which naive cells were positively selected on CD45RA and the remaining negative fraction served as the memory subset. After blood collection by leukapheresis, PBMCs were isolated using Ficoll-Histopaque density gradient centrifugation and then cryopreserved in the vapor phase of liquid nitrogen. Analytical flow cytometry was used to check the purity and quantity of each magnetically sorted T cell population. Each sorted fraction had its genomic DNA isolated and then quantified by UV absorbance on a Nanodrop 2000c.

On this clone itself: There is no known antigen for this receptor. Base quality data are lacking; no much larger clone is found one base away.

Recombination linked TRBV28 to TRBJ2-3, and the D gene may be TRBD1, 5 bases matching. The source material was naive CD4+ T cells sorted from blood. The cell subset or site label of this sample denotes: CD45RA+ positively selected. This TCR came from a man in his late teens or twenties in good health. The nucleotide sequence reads TGTGCCAGCAGTTTCCTTCGCGCCGCAGGGTGGGATACGCAGTATTTT. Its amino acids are CASSFLRAAGWDTQYF. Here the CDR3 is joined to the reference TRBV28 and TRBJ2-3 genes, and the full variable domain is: DVKVTQSSRYLVKRTGEKVFLECVQDMDHENMFWYRQDPGLGLRLIYFSYDVKMKEKGDIPEGYSVSREKKERFSLILESASTNQTSMYLCASSFLRAAGWDTQYFGPGTRLTVL.